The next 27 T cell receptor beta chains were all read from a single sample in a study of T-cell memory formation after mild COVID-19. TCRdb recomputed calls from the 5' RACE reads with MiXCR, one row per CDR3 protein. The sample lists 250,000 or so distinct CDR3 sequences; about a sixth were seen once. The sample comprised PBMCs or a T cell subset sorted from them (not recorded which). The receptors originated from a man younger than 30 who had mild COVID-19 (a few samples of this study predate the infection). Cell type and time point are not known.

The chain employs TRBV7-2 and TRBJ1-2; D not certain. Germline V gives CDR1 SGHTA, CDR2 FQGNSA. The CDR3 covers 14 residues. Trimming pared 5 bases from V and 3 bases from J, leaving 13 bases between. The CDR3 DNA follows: TGTGCCAGCAGCCCAGTCTTCACTCACTATGGCTACACCTTC. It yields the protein CASSPVFTHYGYTF.

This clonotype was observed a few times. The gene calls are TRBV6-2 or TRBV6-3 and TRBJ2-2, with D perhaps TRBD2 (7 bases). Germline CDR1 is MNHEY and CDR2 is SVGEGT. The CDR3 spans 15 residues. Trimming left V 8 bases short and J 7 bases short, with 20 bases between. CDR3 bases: TGTGCCAGCCGGGGGGCCAACCTAATCATCGGGGAGCTGTTTTTT. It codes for CASRGANLIIGELFF.

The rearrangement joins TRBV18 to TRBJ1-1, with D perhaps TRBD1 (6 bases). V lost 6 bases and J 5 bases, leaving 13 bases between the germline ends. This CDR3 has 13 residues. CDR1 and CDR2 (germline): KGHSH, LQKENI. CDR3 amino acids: CASSAGEGTEAFF. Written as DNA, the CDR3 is TGTGCCAGCTCGGCAGGGGAGGGAACTGAAGCTTTCTTT. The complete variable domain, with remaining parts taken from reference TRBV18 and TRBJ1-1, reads NAGVMQNPRHLVRRRGQEARLRCSPMKGHSHVYWYRQLPEEGLKFMVYLQKENIIDESGMPKERFSAEFPKEGPSILRIQQVVRGDSAAYFCASSAGEGTEAFFGQGTRLTVV.

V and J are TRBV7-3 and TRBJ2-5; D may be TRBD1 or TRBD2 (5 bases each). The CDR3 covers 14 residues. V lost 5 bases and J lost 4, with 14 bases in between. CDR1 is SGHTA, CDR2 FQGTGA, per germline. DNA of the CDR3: TGTGCCAGCAGCCCTACCGGGGCACGAGAGACCCAGTACTTC. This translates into CASSPTGARETQYF.

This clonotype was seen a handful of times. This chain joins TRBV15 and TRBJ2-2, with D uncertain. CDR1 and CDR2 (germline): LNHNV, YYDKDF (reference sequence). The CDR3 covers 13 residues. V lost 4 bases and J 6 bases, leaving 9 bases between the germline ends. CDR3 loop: CATSNLGSGELFF. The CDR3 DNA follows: TGTGCCACCAGCAATCTGGGGTCCGGGGAGCTGTTTTTT.

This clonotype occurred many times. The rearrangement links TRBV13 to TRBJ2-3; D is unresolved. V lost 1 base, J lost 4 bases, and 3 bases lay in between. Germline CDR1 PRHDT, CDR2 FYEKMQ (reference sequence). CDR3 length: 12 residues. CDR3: CASSLDADTQYF. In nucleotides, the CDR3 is TGTGCCAGCAGCTTAGACGCAGATACGCAGTATTTT.

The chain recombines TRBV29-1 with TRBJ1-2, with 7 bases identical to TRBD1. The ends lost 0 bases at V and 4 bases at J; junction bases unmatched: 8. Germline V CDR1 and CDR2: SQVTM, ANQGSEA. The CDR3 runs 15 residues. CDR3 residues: CSVEEGRGGPYGYTF. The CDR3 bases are TGCAGCGTTGAAGAGGGAAGAGGGGGCCCCTATGGCTACACCTTC.

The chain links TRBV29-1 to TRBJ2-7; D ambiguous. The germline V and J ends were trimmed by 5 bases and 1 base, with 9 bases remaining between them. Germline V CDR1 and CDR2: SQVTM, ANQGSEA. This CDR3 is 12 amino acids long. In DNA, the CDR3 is TGCAGCGTTAAGTACAGTTCCTACGAGCAGTACTTC. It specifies CSVKYSSYEQYF.

The CDR3 spells CASSQIAVQETQYF. The CDR3 coding sequence is TGCGCCAGCAGCCAGATAGCGGTCCAAGAGACCCAGTACTTC. The J gene is TRBJ2-5, the V gene TRBV4-1, with D maybe TRBD2 (6 bases). V gave up 3 bases and J gave up 1 base, with 9 bases separating them. Per the germline V gene, CDR1 is MGHRA and CDR2 is YSYEKL. The CDR3 has 14 residues.

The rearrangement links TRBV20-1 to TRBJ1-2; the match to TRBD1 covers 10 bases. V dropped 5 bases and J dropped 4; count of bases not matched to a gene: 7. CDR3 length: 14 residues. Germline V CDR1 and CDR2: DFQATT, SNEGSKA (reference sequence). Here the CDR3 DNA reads TGCAGTGCTCCAGACAGGGGGCTCCCCTATGGCTACACCTTC. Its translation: CSAPDRGLPYGYTF.

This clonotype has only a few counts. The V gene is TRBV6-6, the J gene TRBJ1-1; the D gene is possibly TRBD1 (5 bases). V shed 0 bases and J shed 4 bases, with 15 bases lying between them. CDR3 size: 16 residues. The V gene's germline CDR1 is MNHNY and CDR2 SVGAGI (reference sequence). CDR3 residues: CASSYSNTGRGTEAFF. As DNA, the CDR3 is TGTGCCAGCAGTTACTCGAATACGGGGAGGGGCACTGAAGCTTTCTTT.

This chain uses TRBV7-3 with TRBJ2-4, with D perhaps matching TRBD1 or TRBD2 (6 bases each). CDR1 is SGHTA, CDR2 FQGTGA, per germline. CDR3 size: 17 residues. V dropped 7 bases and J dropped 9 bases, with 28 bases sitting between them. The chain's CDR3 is CASTLDSEVAGGGIQYF. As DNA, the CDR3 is TGTGCCAGCACCCTAGATTCGGAGGTCGCTGGAGGGGGCATTCAGTACTTC.

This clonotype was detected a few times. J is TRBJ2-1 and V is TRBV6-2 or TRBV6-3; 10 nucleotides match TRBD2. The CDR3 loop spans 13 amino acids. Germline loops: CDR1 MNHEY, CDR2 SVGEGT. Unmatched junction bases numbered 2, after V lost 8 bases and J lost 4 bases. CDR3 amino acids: CASERGGYNEQFF. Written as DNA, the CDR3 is TGTGCCAGCGAGCGGGGGGGTTACAATGAGCAGTTCTTC.

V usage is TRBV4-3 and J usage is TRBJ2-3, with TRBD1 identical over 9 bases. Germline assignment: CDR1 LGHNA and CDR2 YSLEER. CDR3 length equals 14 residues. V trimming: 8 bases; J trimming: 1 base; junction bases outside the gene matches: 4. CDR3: CASGRQGGTDTQYF. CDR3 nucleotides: TGCGCCAGCGGAAGACAGGGGGGCACAGATACGCAGTATTTT.

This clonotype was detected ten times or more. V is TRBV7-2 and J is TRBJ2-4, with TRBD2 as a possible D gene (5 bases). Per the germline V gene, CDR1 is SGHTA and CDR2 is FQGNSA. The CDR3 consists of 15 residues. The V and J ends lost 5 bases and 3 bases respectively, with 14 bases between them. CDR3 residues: CASSPRIEGKNIQYF. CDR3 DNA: TGTGCCAGCAGCCCCCGCATTGAGGGCAAAAACATTCAGTACTTC.

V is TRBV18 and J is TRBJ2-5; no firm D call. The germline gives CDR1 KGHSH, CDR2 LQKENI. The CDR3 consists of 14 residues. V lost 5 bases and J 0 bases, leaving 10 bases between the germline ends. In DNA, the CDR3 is TGTGCCAGCTCATCTAACTTTAACCAAGAGACCCAGTACTTC. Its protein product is CASSSNFNQETQYF.

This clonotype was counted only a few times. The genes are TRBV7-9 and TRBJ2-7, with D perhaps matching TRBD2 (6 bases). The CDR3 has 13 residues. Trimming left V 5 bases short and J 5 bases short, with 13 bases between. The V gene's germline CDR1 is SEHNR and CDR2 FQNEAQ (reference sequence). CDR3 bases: TGTGCCAGCAGCCCTCGGGGGTCTCACGAGCAGTACTTC. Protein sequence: CASSPRGSHEQYF.

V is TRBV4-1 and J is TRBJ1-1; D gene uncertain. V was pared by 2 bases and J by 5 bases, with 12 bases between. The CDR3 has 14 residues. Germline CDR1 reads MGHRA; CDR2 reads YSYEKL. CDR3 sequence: CASSQQPWSTEAFF. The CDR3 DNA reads TGCGCCAGCAGCCAACAGCCTTGGAGTACTGAAGCTTTCTTT.

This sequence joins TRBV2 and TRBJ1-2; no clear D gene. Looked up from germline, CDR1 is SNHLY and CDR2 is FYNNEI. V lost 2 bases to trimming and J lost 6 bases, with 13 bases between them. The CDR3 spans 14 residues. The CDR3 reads CASSERAGFDGYTF. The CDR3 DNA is TGTGCCAGCAGTGAACGGGCCGGGTTTGATGGCTACACCTTC.

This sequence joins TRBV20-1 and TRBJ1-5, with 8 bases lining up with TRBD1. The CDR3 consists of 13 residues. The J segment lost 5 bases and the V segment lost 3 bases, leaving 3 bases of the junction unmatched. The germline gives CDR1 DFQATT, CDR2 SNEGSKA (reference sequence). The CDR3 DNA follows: TGCAGTGCTAGTGACAGGGGATATCAGCCCCAGCATTTT. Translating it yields CSASDRGYQPQHF.

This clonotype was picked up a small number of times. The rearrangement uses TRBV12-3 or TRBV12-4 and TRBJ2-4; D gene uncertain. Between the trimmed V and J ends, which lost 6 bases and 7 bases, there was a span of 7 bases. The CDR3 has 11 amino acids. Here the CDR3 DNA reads TGTGCCAGCAGCCCAGCCAACATTCAGTACTTC. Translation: CASSPANIQYF.

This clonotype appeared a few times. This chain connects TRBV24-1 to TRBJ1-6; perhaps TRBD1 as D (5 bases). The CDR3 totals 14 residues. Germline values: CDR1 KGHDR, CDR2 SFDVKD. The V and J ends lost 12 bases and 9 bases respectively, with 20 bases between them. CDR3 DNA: TGTGCCCCTGATTGGGGGATATCGGGTTCACCCCTCCACTTT. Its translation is CAPDWGISGSPLHF.

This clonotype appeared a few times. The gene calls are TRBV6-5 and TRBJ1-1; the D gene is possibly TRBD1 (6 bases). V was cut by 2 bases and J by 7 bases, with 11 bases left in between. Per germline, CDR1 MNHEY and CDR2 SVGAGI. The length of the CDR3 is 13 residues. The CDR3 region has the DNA TGTGCCAGCAGTTACCGACAGGATCATGAAGCTTTCTTT. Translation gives CASSYRQDHEAFF.

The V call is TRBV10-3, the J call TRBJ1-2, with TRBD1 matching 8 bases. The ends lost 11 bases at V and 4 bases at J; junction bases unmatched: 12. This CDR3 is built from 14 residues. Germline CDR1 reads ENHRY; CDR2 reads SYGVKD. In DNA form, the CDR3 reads TGTGCCGTACAAGATGCGGGACAGGCCTATGGCTACACCTTC. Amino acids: CAVQDAGQAYGYTF.

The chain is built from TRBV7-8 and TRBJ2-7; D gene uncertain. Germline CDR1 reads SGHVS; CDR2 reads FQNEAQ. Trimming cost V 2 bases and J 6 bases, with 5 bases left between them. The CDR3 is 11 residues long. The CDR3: CASSLSGEQYF. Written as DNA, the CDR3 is TGTGCCAGCAGCTTATCTGGCGAGCAGTACTTC.

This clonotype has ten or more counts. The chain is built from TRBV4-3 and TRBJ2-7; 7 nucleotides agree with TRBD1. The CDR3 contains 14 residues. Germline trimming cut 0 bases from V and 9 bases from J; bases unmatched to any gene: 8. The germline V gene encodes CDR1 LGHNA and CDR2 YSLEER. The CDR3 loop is CASSQDRQGMVQYF. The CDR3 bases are TGCGCCAGCAGCCAAGACCGACAGGGAATGGTGCAGTACTTC.

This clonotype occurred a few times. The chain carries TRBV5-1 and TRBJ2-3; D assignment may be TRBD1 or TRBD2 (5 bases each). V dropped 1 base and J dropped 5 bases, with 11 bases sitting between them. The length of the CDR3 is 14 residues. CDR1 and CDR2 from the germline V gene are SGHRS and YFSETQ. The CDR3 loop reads CASSLSRAGDTQYF. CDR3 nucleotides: TGCGCCAGCAGCTTGTCCAGGGCGGGAGATACGCAGTATTTT.